This T cell receptor (beta chain) was recorded in a study of technical replicates of blood from four donors. Assay used: immunoSEQ multiplex PCR; TCRdb lists only in-frame clones, some missing. The sample yields about 97,000 clones, just under 95% seen once. The sample was T cells isolated from PBMCs. The receptor was isolated from a human donor in good health.

CDR3 sequence reads: CAWGYGGSDQPQHF. The CDR3 nucleotides read TGTGCCTGGGGGTACGGGGGGTCCGATCAGCCCCAGCATTTT. J is TRBJ1-5 and V is TRBV30; the D gene is possibly TRBD1 (5 bases). The V end lost 5 bases, the J end lost 5 bases, and 16 bases lay between the germline ends. The CDR3 is made up of 14 amino acids. In germline, CDR1 is GTSNPN, CDR2 SVGIG (reference sequence).